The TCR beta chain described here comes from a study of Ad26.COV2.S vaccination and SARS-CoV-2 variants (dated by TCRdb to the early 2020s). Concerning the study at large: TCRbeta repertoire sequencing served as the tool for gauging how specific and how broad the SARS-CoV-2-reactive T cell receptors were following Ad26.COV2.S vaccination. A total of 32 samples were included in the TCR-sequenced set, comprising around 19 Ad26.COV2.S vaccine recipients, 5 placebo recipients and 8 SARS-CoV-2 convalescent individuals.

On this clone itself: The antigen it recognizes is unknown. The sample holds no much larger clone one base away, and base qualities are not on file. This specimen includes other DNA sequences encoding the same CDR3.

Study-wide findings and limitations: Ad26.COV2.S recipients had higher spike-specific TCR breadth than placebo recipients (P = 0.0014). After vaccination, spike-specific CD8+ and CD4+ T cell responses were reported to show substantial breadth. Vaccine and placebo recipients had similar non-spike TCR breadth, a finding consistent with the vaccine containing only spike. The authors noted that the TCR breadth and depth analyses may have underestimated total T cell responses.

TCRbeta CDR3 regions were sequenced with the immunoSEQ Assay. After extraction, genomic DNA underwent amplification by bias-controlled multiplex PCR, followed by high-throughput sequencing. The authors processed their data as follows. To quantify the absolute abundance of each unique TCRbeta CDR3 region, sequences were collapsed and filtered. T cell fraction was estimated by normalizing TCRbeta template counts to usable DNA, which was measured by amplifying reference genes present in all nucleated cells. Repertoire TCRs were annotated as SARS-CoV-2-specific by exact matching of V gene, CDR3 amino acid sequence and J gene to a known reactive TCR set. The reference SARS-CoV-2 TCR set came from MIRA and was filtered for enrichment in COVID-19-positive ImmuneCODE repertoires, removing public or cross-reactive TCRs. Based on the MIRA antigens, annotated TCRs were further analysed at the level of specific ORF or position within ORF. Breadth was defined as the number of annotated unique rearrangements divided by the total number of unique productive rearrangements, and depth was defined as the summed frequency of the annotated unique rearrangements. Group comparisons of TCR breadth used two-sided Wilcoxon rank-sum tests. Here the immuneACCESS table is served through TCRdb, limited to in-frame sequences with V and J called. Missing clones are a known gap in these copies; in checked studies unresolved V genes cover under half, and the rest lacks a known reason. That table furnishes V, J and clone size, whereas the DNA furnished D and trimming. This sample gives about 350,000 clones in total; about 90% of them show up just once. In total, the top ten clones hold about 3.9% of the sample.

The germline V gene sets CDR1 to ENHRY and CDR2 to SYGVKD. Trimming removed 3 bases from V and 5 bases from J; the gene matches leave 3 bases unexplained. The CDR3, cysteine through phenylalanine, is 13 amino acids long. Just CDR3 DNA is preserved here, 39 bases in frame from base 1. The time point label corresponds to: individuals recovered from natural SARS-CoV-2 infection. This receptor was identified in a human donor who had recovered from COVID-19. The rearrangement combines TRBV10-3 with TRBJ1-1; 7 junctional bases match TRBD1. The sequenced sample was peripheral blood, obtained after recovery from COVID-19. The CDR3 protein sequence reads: CAISDRGETEAFF. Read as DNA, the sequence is TGTGCCATCAGTGACAGGGGGGAGACTGAAGCTTTCTTT.